This entry lists 11 T cell receptor beta chains sequenced from one sample in a study of blood T cell repertoires in COVID-19. The assay was immunoSEQ multiplex PCR, and TCRdb's table has in-frame clones only and misses some. The sample shows 70,000 or so clones, almost 80% of them seen only once. The sample consisted of peripheral blood. These TCRs come from a man in his 60s with acute or convalescent COVID-19.

This sequence joins TRBV5-1 and TRBJ1-1, with unresolved D. V lost 1 base and J 3 bases, leaving 7 bases between the germline ends. Looked up from germline, CDR1 is SGHRS and CDR2 is YFSETQ. This CDR3 comprises 13 residues. Here the CDR3 reads CASSLLGYTEAFF. The CDR3, as DNA: TGCGCCAGCAGCTTGCTAGGTTACACTGAAGCTTTCTTT. The variable domain in full, completed from reference TRBV5-1 and TRBJ1-1, reads KAGVTQTPRYLIKTRGQQVTLSCSPISGHRSVSWYQQTPGQGLQFLFEYFSETQRNKGNFPGRFSGRQFSNSRSEMNVSTLELGDSALYLCASSLLGYTEAFFGQGTRLTVV.

In DNA, the CDR3 is TGTGCCAGCAGCCTTGGGCCCTCTAACTATGGCTACACCTTC. This sequence encodes CASSLGPSNYGYTF. The chain has TRBV11-2 and TRBJ1-2; unclear D gene. This CDR3 spans 14 amino acids. With 5 bases removed from V and 0 bases from J, the gap between germline ends came to 10 bases. The germline V gene encodes CDR1 SGHAT and CDR2 FQNNGV.

The chain joins TRBV9 to TRBJ1-3; possibly TRBD1 for D (6 bases). Germline loops: CDR1 SGDLS, CDR2 YYNGEE. V lost 3 bases and J lost 4, with 11 bases in between. This CDR3 region has 14 residues. In nucleotides, the CDR3 is TGTGCCAGCAGCGAATCAGGGGAGGGAAACACCATATATTTT. This codes for CASSESGEGNTIYF.

The chain carries TRBV3-1 (or the pseudogene TRBV3-2) and TRBJ2-1; 11 positions agree with TRBD2. The ends lost 4 bases at V and 6 bases at J; junction bases unmatched: 8. CDR1 is LGHDT, CDR2 YNNKEL, per germline (reference sequence). CDR3 length equals 16 residues. For the CDR3, the DNA is TGTGCCAGCAGCCGCTCCCTAGCGGGGGGAACCAATGAGCAGTTCTTC. This sequence encodes CASSRSLAGGTNEQFF.

The chain combines TRBV7-2 with TRBJ2-2; no clear D. Germline values: CDR1 SGHTA, CDR2 FQGNSA. The CDR3 sequence is 13 residues long. The germline V and J ends were trimmed by 3 bases and 2 bases, with 4 bases remaining between them. Written as DNA, the CDR3 is TGTGCCAGCAGCTTTAGCAACACCGGGGAGCTGTTTTTT. Protein product: CASSFSNTGELFF.

The rearrangement links TRBV13 to TRBJ1-3, with 9 bases fitting TRBD1. CDR3 length equals 16 residues. Per germline, CDR1 PRHDT and CDR2 FYEKMQ (reference sequence). Germline trimming cut 0 bases from V and 3 bases from J; bases unmatched to any gene: 3. Here the CDR3 reads CASSLGTGGSGNTIYF. The DNA of the CDR3 is TGTGCCAGCAGCTTAGGGACAGGGGGGAGTGGAAACACCATATATTTT.

This clone was detected many times. The chain links TRBV27 to TRBJ1-6, with a weak D call TRBD1 (6 bases). V lost 3 bases and J lost 13, with 13 bases in between. Germline V gene data show CDR1 as MNHEY and CDR2 as SMNVEV (reference sequence). The CDR3 length is 13 residues. CDR3 coding DNA: TGTGCCAGCAGTTTGTCAGGGGCTGGGCCCCTCCACTTT. Its translation: CASSLSGAGPLHF.

This rearrangement joins TRBV5-1 to TRBJ2-3; TRBD1 is a possible D gene (5 bases). This CDR3 is 14 amino acids long. Germline loops: CDR1 SGHRS, CDR2 YFSETQ. V lost 0 bases and J 4 bases, leaving 9 bases between the germline ends. CDR3 bases: TGCGCCAGCAGCTTGGAGGGGTTCTCAGATACGCAGTATTTT. It is translated as CASSLEGFSDTQYF.

This rearrangement joins TRBV29-1 to TRBJ1-2, with 11 nucleotides matching TRBD1. The V and J ends lost 3 bases and 8 bases, in that order; junction bases with no gene match: 2. This CDR3 spans 12 amino acids. From germline, CDR1 is SQVTM and CDR2 ANQGSEA. In DNA, the CDR3 is TGCAGCGTTGAGGGACAGGGGGAAGGCTACACCTTC. It is translated as CSVEGQGEGYTF. Full variable domain (missing parts from reference TRBV29-1 and TRBJ1-2): SAVISQKPSRDICQRGTSLTIQCQVDSQVTMMFWYRQQPGQSLTLIATANQGSEATYESGFVIDKFPISRPNLTFSTLTVSNMSPEDSSIYLCSVEGQGEGYTFGSGTRLTVV.

The chain links TRBV7-2 to TRBJ1-1; 8 nucleotides line up with TRBD1. The V gene end was trimmed by 3 bases and the J gene end by 4 bases; junction bases not matched to a gene: 4. This CDR3 has 14 residues. CDR1 and CDR2 (germline): SGHTA, FQGNSA. Written as DNA, the CDR3 is TGTGCCAGCAGCTTTGTACAGGGGGGCACTGAAGCTTTCTTT. Protein product: CASSFVQGGTEAFF.

The chain has TRBV9 and TRBJ2-1; 8 bases are a match to TRBD2. The V segment lost 7 bases and the J segment 9 bases; nucleotides outside the gene matches: 9. This CDR3 is built from 13 residues. Germline CDR1 SGDLS, CDR2 YYNGEE. The DNA of the CDR3 is TGTGCCAGCCGGCGGGGGGCCTCTTCTGAGCAGTTCTTC. Translating gives CASRRGASSEQFF. Based on the CDR3 plus reference TRBV9 and TRBJ2-1, the full variable domain is DSGVTQTPKHLITATGQRVTLRCSPRSGDLSVYWYQQSLDQGLQFLIQYYNGEERAKGNILERFSAQQFPDLHSELNLSSLELGDSALYFCASRRGASSEQFFGPGTRLTVL.